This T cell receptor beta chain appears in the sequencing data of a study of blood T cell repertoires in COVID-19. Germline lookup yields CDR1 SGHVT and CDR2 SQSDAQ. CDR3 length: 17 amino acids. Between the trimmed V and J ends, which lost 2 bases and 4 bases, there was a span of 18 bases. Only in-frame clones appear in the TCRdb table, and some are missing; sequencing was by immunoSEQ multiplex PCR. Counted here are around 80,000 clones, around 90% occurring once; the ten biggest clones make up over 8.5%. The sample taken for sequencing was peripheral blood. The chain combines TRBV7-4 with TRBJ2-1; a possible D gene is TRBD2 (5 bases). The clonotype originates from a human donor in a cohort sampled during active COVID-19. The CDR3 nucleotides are TGTGCCAGCAGCTTACTCGCGGAGACTACCCGATACAATGAGCAGTTCTTC. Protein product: CASSLLAETTRYNEQFF.